The clone carrying this T cell receptor beta chain appeared many times. Antigen unknown. This specimen belongs to a study of neurological immune-mediated disorders. V lost 0 bases and J lost 3, with 11 bases in between. This CDR3 contains 15 residues. Germline CDR1 and CDR2: DFQATT and SNEGSKA (reference sequence). The authors produced cDNA by 5'RACE using 10-nucleotide random UMIs. TCRdb re-called the 5' RACE reads through MiXCR, storing one row per CDR3 protein. The sample carries about 49,000 distinct CDR3 sequences, less than 12% recorded once. Time point noted: longitudinal time-point 1 (baseline). As healthy controls, volunteers from a blood bank in Maryland, USA, were used. Findings and caveats of the study: Whereas HTLV-1-associated myelopathy showed the most TCR clonal expansion, multiple sclerosis showed the least, with levels below those of healthy controls.

The V and J genes are TRBV20-1 and TRBJ1-4; a weak D match, TRBD1 (5 bases). Source material: PBMCs. The receptor was isolated from a woman between 40 and 55 years old in good health. The CDR3 DNA sequence: TGCAGTGCTAGAGAAGACAGCCACTCTAATGAAAAACTGTTTTTT. Residues: CSAREDSHSNEKLFF.